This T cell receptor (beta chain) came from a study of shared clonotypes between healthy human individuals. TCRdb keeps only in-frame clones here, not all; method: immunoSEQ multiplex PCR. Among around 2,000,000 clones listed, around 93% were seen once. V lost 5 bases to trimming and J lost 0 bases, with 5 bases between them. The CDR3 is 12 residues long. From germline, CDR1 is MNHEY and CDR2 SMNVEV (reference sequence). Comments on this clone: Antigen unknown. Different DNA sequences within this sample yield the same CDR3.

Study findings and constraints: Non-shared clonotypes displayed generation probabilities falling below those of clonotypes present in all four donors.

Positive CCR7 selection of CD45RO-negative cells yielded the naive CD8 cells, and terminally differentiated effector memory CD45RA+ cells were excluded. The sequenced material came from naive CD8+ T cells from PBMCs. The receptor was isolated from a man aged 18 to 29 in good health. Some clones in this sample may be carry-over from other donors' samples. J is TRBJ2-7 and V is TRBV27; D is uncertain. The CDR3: CASSRDSYEQYF. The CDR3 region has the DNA TGTGCCAGCAGTCGTGACTCCTACGAGCAGTACTTC.